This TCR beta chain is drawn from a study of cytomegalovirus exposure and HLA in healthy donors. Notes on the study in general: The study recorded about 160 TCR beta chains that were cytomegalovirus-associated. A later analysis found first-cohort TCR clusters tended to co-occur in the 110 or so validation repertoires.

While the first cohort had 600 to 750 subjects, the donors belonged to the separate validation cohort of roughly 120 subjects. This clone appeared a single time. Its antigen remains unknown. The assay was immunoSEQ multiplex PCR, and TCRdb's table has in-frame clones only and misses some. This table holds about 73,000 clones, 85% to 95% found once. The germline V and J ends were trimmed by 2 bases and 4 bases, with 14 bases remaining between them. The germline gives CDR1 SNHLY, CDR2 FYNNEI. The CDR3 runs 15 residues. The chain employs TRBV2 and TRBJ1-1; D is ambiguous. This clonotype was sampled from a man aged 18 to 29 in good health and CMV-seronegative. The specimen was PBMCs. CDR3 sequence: CASSEYQETGTEAFF. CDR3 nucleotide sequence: TGTGCCAGCAGTGAATATCAGGAAACTGGCACTGAAGCTTTCTTT.